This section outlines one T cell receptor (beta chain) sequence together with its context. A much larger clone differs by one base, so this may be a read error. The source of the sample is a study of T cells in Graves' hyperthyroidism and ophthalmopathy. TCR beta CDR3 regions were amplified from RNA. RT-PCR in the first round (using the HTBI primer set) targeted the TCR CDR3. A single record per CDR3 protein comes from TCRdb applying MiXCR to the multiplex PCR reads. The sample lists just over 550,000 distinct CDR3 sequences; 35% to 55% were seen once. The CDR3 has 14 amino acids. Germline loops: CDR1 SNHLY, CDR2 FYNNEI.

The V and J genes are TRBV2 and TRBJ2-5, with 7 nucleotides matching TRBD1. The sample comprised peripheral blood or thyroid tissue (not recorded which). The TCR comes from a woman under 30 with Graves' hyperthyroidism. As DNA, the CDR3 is TGTGCCAGCATTGAAGACAGGGTTTTTCCCAACCAGTACTTC. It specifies CASIEDRVFPNQYF.